These 18 T cell receptor beta chains originate from one sample sequenced in a study of T cell responses to AZD1222 COVID-19 vaccine. Generated by immunoSEQ multiplex PCR, the TCRdb table keeps only in-frame clones and is missing some. The repertoire holds roughly 50,000 clones, about 86% seen once, with less than 9% in the top ten. This specimen was peripheral blood, taken 28 days after the second AZD1222 dose. The receptor set was obtained from an adult who received the AZD1222 COVID-19 vaccine.

On this clone: A junction end diverges from the germline sequence, so it may reflect a read error. The chain recombines TRBV7-2 with TRBJ2-7; 7 nucleotides align to TRBD2. Germline V gene sequence: CDR1 SGHTA, CDR2 FQGNSA. The CDR3 has 14 amino acids. CDR3 in DNA: TGTGCCAGCAGCCAGGAGGGTAGCGGGCACCGAAGGCACTTC. As protein: CASSQEGSGHRRHF.

The J gene is TRBJ2-5, the V gene TRBV18; no reliable D call. CDR1 is KGHSH, CDR2 LQKENI, per germline. Trimming stripped 0 bases from V and 5 bases from J, with 13 bases between. The CDR3 contains 15 residues. The CDR3 DNA is TGTGCCAGCTCACCACCTACTGGAAGGTTGGAGACCCAGTACTTC. Amino acids: CASSPPTGRLETQYF.

This chain links TRBV5-1 with TRBJ1-1; the D is unclear. The germline V gene encodes CDR1 SGHRS and CDR2 YFSETQ. Trimming took 0 bases from V and 1 from J, leaving 10 bases between them. The CDR3 extends over 15 amino acids. CDR3 DNA: TGCGCCAGCAGCTTGGCTGTCAGGACGAACACTGAAGCTTTCTTT. Translating it yields CASSLAVRTNTEAFF.

As DNA, the CDR3 is TGTGCCAGCAGACCCCGGGACAGGGCCCACAATGAGCAGTTCTTC. Its protein product is CASRPRDRAHNEQFF. The chain employs TRBV3-1 (or the pseudogene TRBV3-2) and TRBJ2-1; TRBD1 aligns across 9 bases. This CDR3 comprises 15 residues. Germline trimming cut 6 bases from V and 5 bases from J; bases unmatched to any gene: 8. Germline assignment: CDR1 LGHDT and CDR2 YNNKEL (reference sequence).

V gene TRBV7-2 combines with J gene TRBJ1-6; 7 bases map to TRBD1. The CDR3 runs 17 residues. The ends lost 5 bases at V and 8 bases at J; junction bases unmatched: 15. The germline V gene encodes CDR1 SGHTA and CDR2 FQGNSA. The CDR3 bases are TGTGCCAGCAGCCCTTCCATCCCGACAGGGTCGGATTCACCCCTCCACTTT. Residues: CASSPSIPTGSDSPLHF.

The chain employs TRBV20-1 and TRBJ1-4; D perhaps matches TRBD1 (5 bases). The germline V and J ends were trimmed by 3 bases and 4 bases, with 18 bases remaining between them. Germline lookup yields CDR1 DFQATT and CDR2 SNEGSKA (reference sequence). The CDR3 covers 16 residues. CDR3 residues: CSASGRGIGDNEKLFF. CDR3 sequence (DNA): TGCAGTGCTAGTGGACGGGGCATCGGAGATAATGAAAAACTGTTTTTT.

The chain carries TRBV5-1 and TRBJ2-4; 12 positions match TRBD1. This CDR3 region has 15 residues. The V and J ends lost 5 bases and 6 bases, in that order; junction bases with no gene match: 6. Germline V gene sequence: CDR1 SGHRS, CDR2 YFSETQ. Here the CDR3 DNA reads TGCGCCAGCAGTCCCGGGACAGGGGGCGCAAACATTCAGTACTTC. It encodes CASSPGTGGANIQYF.

The chain joins TRBV12-5 to TRBJ2-3; D call uncertain. The V end lost 2 bases, the J end lost 1 base, and 7 bases lay between the germline ends. The germline CDR1 and CDR2 sequences are LGHNT and FRNRAP. The CDR3 consists of 14 residues. The DNA of the CDR3 is TGTGCTAGTGGTTTGAGCCTTGGCACAGATACGCAGTATTTT. It translates to CASGLSLGTDTQYF. Combining the CDR3 with reference TRBV12-5 and TRBJ2-3 gives the whole variable domain DARVTQTPRHKVTEMGQEVTMRCQPILGHNTVFWYRQTMMQGLELLAYFRNRAPLDDSGMPKDRFSAEMPDATLATLKIQPSEPRDSAVYFCASGLSLGTDTQYFGPGTRLTVL.

The chain has TRBV19 and TRBJ2-6; D is undetermined. This CDR3 has 15 amino acids. Germline values: CDR1 LNHDA, CDR2 SQIVND (reference sequence). Trimming removed 5 bases from V and 1 base from J, with 9 bases in between. This CDR3 reads CASSFHPSGANVLTF. In DNA, the CDR3 is TGTGCCAGTAGTTTCCACCCATCTGGGGCCAACGTCCTGACTTTC.

The chain has TRBV27 and TRBJ2-7, with a weak D call TRBD1 (6 bases). The CDR3 runs to 14 residues. The V and J ends lost 4 bases and 3 bases respectively, with 13 bases between them. The germline V gene encodes CDR1 MNHEY and CDR2 SMNVEV (reference sequence). The CDR3 coding sequence is TGTGCCAGCAGTTCCCCCGGACAGAACTACGAGCAGTACTTC. Translated: CASSSPGQNYEQYF.

The chain has TRBV28 and TRBJ1-6, with D unresolved. V dropped 4 bases and J dropped 5 bases, with 15 bases sitting between them. The V gene's germline CDR1 is MDHEN and CDR2 SYDVKM. CDR3 length equals 16 residues. The CDR3 DNA is TGTGCCAGCAGTTACCCCCGAGGCTCAAATAATTCACCCCTCCACTTT. This sequence encodes CASSYPRGSNNSPLHF.

This clone was recorded only once. The chain joins TRBV27 to TRBJ1-4, with D unresolved. The CDR3 totals 15 residues. The V and J ends lost 5 bases and 0 bases respectively, with 10 bases between them. Germline V gene lookup returns CDR1 MNHEY and CDR2 SMNVEV (reference sequence). CDR3 region: CASSPSFATNEKLFF. In DNA form, the CDR3 reads TGTGCCAGCAGTCCCTCGTTTGCAACTAATGAAAAACTGTTTTTT.

J is TRBJ2-7 and V is TRBV10-3, with TRBD1 matching 7 bases. Germline V gene sequence: CDR1 ENHRY, CDR2 SYGVKD. The junction had 5 bases not matched to a gene; V was cut back by 2 bases and J by 1 base. The CDR3 has 15 residues. The CDR3: CAISEGQAISYEQYF. The CDR3 region has the DNA TGTGCCATCAGTGAGGGACAGGCTATATCCTACGAGCAGTACTTC.

The chain recombines TRBV10-3 with TRBJ2-2; D not resolved. The V gene lost 3 bases and the J gene lost 1 base, with 12 bases spanning the gap. Germline lookup yields CDR1 ENHRY and CDR2 SYGVKD. CDR3 size: 16 residues. CDR3 coding DNA: TGTGCCATCAGTGACTTGGGAAAGAAGAACACCGGGGAGCTGTTTTTT. Translating gives CAISDLGKKNTGELFF.

The chain joins TRBV12-3 or TRBV12-4 to TRBJ2-7; D call uncertain. The CDR3 is made up of 13 amino acids. V was shortened by 5 bases and J by 1 base, with 9 bases between the two germline ends. The CDR3 is CASSVDPSYEQYF. The CDR3 nucleotides are TGTGCCAGCAGTGTGGACCCTTCCTACGAGCAGTACTTC.

The chain has TRBV28 and TRBJ1-2; D might be TRBD1 (6 bases). V was pared by 3 bases and J by 6 bases, with 11 bases between. The CDR3 is 13 amino acids. CDR1 MDHEN and CDR2 SYDVKM come from the germline V gene. The CDR3 is CASSLGAGDGYTF. Written as DNA, the CDR3 is TGTGCCAGCAGTTTGGGGGCGGGGGATGGCTACACCTTC.

CDR3 protein: CASSASGASGANVLTF. As DNA, the CDR3 is TGTGCCAGCAGCGCCTCGGGGGCCTCTGGGGCCAACGTCCTGACTTTC. The rearrangement uses TRBV7-9 and TRBJ2-6; D is tentatively TRBD1 or TRBD2 (6 bases each). Germline CDR1 SEHNR, CDR2 FQNEAQ (reference sequence). The V end lost 5 bases, the J end lost 0 bases, and 11 bases lay between the germline ends. The CDR3 is 16 residues long.

CDR3 residues: CAWGDSSTEAFF. In DNA, the CDR3 is TGTGCCTGGGGGGACAGTAGCACTGAAGCTTTCTTT. The V and J genes are TRBV30 and TRBJ1-1; 7 positions agree with TRBD1. After removal of 5 bases from V and 4 bases from J, the junction contained 4 bases not matched to a gene. The CDR3 runs 12 residues. The germline CDR1 and CDR2 sequences are GTSNPN and SVGIG (reference sequence).